The TCR beta chain described here comes from a study of blood T cell repertoires in COVID-19. Clones were sequenced by immunoSEQ multiplex PCR, and TCRdb holds only the in-frame ones, with some missing. The sample carries about 150,000 clones, about 72% recorded once. This CDR3 region has 15 residues. Trimming shortened V by 0 bases and J by 5 bases, and 11 bases separated the two germline ends. CDR1 SGHAT and CDR2 FQNNGV come from the germline V gene. Sample: peripheral blood. This chain uses TRBV11-2 with TRBJ2-1, with D perhaps matching TRBD1 (6 bases). This TCR was sampled from a man aged 60-69 years who had recovered from COVID-19. CDR3 region: CASSLETGSHNEQFF. Here the CDR3 DNA reads TGTGCCAGCAGCTTAGAAACAGGGTCCCACAATGAGCAGTTCTTC. The variable domain in full, completed from reference TRBV11-2 and TRBJ2-1, reads EAGVAQSPRYKIIEKRQSVAFWCNPISGHATLYWYQQILGQGPKLLIQFQNNGVVDDSQLPKDRFSAERLKGVDSTLKIQPAKLEDSAVYLCASSLETGSHNEQFFGPGTRLTVL.